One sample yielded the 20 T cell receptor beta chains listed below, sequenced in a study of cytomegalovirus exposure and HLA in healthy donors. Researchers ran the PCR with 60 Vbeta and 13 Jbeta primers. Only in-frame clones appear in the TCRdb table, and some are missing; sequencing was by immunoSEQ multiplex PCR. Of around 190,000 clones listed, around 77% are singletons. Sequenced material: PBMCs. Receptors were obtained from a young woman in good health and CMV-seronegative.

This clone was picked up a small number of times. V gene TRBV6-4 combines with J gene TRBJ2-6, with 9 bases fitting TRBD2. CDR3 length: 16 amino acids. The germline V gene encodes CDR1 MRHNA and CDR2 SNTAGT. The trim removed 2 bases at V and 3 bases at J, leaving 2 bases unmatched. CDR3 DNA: TGTGCCAGCAGTGACAGTAGCGGGGGTGGGGCCAACGTCCTGACTTTC. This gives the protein CASSDSSGGGANVLTF.

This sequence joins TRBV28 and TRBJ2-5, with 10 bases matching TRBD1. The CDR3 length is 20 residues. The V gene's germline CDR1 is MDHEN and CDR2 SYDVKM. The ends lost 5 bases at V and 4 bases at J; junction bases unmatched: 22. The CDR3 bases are TGTGCCAGCAGTGTCCTACGGTTCGAGTTCGGGACAGGGGCGGGAGAGACCCAGTACTTC. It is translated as CASSVLRFEFGTGAGETQYF.

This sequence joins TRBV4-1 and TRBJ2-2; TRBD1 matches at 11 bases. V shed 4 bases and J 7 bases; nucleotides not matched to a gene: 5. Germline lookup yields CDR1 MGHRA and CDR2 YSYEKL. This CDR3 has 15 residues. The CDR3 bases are TGCGCCAGCAGCCTCGGACAGGGGGCGATCGGGGAGCTGTTTTTT. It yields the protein CASSLGQGAIGELFF.

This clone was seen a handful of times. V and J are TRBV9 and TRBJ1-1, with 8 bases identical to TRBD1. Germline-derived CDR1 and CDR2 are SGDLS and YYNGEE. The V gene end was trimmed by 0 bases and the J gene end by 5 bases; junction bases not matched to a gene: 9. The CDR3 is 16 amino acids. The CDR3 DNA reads TGTGCCAGCAGCGTAGCTTCAGGGGGCGCATTTACTGAAGCTTTCTTT. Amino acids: CASSVASGGAFTEAFF. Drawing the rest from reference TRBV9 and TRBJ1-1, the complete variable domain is DSGVTQTPKHLITATGQRVTLRCSPRSGDLSVYWYQQSLDQGLQFLIQYYNGEERAKGNILERFSAQQFPDLHSELNLSSLELGDSALYFCASSVASGGAFTEAFFGQGTRLTVV.

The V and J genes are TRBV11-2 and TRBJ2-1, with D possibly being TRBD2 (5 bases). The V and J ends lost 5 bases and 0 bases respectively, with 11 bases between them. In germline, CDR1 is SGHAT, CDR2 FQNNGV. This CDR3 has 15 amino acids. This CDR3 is CASSPGGSSYNEQFF. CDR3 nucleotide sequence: TGTGCCAGCAGCCCGGGTGGGAGCTCCTACAATGAGCAGTTCTTC.

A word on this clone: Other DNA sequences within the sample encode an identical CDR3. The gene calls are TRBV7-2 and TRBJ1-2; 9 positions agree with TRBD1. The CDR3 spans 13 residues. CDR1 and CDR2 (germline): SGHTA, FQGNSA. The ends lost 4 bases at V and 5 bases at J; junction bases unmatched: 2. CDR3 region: CASSSGQGYGYTF. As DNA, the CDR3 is TGTGCCAGCAGCTCCGGACAGGGGTATGGCTACACCTTC.

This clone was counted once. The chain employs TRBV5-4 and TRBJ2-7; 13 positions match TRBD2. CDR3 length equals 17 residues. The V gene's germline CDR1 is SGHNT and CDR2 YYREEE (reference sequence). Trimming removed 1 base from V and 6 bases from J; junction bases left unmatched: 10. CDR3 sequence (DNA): TGTGCCAGCAGCTTGATTTTACTAGCGGGAGGGCCCTTCGAGCAGTACTTC. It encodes CASSLILLAGGPFEQYF.

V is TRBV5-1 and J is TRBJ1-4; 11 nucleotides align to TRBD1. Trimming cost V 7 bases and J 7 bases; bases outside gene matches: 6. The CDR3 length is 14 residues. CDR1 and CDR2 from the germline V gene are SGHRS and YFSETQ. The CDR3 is CASGKGQGVEKLFF. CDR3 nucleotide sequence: TGCGCCAGCGGGAAGGGACAGGGGGTTGAAAAACTGTTTTTT.

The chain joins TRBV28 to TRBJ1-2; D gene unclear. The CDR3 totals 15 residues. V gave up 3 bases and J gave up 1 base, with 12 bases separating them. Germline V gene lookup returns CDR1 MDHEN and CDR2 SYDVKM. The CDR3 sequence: CASSFSGPLNYGYTF. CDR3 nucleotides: TGTGCCAGCAGTTTTTCAGGCCCCCTTAACTATGGCTACACCTTC.

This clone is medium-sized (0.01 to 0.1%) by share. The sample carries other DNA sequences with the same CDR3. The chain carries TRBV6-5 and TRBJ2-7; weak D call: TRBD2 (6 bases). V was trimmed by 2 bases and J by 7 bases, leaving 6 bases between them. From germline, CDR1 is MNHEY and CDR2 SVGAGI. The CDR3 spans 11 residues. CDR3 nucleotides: TGTGCCAGCAGTTACGGAGGGGAGCAGTACTTC. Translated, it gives CASSYGGEQYF.

The CDR3 nucleotides are TGCGCCAGCAGCCAGAGCCTAGCGGGAGTGGCCTACGAGCAGTACTTC. This translates into CASSQSLAGVAYEQYF. V is TRBV4-1 and J is TRBJ2-7, with TRBD2 identical over 10 bases. Germline values: CDR1 MGHRA, CDR2 YSYEKL. Germline trimming cut 3 bases from V and 2 bases from J; bases unmatched to any gene: 7. This CDR3 has 16 amino acids.

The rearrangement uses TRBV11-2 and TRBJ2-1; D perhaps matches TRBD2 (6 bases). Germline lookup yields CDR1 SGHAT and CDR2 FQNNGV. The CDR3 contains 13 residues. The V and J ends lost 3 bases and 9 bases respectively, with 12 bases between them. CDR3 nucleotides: TGTGCCAGCAGCTTCGGGAGAAGAGGTGAGCAGTTCTTC. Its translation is CASSFGRRGEQFF.

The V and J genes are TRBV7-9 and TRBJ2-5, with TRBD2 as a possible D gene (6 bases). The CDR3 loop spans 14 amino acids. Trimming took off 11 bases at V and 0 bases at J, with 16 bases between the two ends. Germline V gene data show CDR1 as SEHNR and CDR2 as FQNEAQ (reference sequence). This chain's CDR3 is CAWRAGEYQETQYF. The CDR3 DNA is TGTGCCTGGAGGGCAGGCGAGTACCAAGAGACCCAGTACTTC.

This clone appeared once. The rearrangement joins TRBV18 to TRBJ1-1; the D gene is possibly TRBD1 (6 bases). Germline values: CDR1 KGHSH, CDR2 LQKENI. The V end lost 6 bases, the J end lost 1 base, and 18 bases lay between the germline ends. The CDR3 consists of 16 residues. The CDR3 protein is CASSLRQVLRNTEAFF. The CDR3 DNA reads TGTGCCAGCTCCCTCAGACAGGTTCTAAGGAACACTGAAGCTTTCTTT.

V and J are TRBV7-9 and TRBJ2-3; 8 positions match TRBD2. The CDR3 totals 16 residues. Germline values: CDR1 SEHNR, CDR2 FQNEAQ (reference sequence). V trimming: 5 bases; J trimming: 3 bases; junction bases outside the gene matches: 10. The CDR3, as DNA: TGTGCCAGCAGCCCTTGGGCGGGGGGCCAAACAGATACGCAGTATTTT. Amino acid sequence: CASSPWAGGQTDTQYF.

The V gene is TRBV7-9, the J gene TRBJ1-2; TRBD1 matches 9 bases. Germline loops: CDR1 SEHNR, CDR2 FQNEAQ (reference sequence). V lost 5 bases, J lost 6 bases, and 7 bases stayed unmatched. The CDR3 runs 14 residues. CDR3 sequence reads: CASSLGGQGHGYTF. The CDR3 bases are TGTGCCAGCAGCCTAGGGGGACAGGGTCATGGCTACACCTTC. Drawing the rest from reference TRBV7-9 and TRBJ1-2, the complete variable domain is DTGVSQNPRHKITKRGQNVTFRCDPISEHNRLYWYRQTLGQGPEFLTYFQNEAQLEKSRLLSDRFSAERPKGSFSTLEIQRTEQGDSAMYLCASSLGGQGHGYTFGSGTRLTVV.

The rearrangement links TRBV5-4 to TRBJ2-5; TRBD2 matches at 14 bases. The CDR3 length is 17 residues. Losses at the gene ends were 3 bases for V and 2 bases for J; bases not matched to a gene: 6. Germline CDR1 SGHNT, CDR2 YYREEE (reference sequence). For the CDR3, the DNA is TGTGCCAGCAGCTCGGGACTAGCGGGGGTAATGCAAGAGACCCAGTACTTC. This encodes CASSSGLAGVMQETQYF.

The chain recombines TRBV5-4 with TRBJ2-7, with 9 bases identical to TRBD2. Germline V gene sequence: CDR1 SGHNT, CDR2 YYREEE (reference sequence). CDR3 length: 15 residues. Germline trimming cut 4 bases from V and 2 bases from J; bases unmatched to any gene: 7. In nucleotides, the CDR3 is TGTGCCAGCAGCACAATGACTAGCGGCACCTACGAGCAGTACTTC. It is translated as CASSTMTSGTYEQYF.

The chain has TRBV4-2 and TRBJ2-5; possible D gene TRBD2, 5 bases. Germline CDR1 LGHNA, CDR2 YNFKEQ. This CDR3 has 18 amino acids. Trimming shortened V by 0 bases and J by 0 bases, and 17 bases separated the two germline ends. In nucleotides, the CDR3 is TGTGCCAGCAGCCAAGATTACCAGCGGAGCCGGTACCAAGAGACCCAGTACTTC. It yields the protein CASSQDYQRSRYQETQYF.

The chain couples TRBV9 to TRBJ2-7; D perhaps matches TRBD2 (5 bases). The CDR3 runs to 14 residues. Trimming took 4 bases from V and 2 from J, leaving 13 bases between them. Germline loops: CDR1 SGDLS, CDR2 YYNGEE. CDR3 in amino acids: CASSRELVPYEQYF. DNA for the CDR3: TGTGCCAGCAGCCGAGAACTAGTACCCTACGAGCAGTACTTC.